The 25 T cell receptor beta chains below come from one sample, sequenced in a study of shared clonotypes between healthy human individuals. Repertoires were generated with immunoSEQ multiplex PCR, while TCRdb's copy carries only in-frame clones and drops some. The profile shows 2 million to 3 million clones, roughly 93% of them singletons. The material sequenced was naive CD4+ T cells from PBMCs. Subset defined: CD45RA+ positively selected. Every receptor here comes from a young man in good health. Some clones in this sample may be carry-over from other donors' samples.

A note on this clone: This CDR3 is also generated by other DNA sequences in the sample. This rearrangement joins TRBV28 to TRBJ2-7; D is unclear. Trimming removed 3 bases from V and 2 bases from J, with 8 bases in between. Germline V gene lookup returns CDR1 MDHEN and CDR2 SYDVKM. The CDR3 sequence is 13 residues long. DNA of the CDR3: TGTGCCAGCAGTTTGGGCGGAACCTACGAGCAGTACTTC. Encoded protein: CASSLGGTYEQYF.

Comment on this clone: The same CDR3 also results from other DNA sequences found in this sample. This chain joins TRBV19 and TRBJ1-1; no clear D gene. The CDR3 totals 13 residues. The V gene lost 3 bases and the J gene lost 2 bases, with 7 bases spanning the gap. Germline V gene sequence: CDR1 LNHDA, CDR2 SQIVND (reference sequence). The CDR3 bases are TGTGCCAGTAGTATTGCCAGAAACACTGAAGCTTTCTTT. Translation gives CASSIARNTEAFF.

The chain joins TRBV4-2 to TRBJ1-5; a possible D gene is TRBD1 (5 bases). The CDR3 runs to 13 residues. The germline CDR1 and CDR2 sequences are LGHNA and YNFKEQ. The V and J ends lost 1 base and 5 bases respectively, with 6 bases between them. The CDR3 here is CASSQAGDQPQHF. The CDR3 nucleotides read TGTGCCAGCAGCCAAGCGGGGGATCAGCCCCAGCATTTT.

This chain connects TRBV5-1 to TRBJ2-1; D not resolved. CDR1 and CDR2 from the germline V gene are SGHRS and YFSETQ. The CDR3 loop spans 15 amino acids. V lost 0 bases, J lost 2 bases, and 9 bases lay in between. CDR3: CASSLVWGPYNEQFF. In DNA form, the CDR3 reads TGCGCCAGCAGCTTGGTATGGGGTCCCTACAATGAGCAGTTCTTC.

The chain combines TRBV28 with TRBJ2-1; TRBD2 agrees at 9 bases. Germline V gene data show CDR1 as MDHEN and CDR2 as SYDVKM. The V segment lost 5 bases and the J segment 7 bases; nucleotides outside the gene matches: 15. This CDR3 spans 17 amino acids. The CDR3 coding sequence is TGTGCCAGCAGTCAACTCCCTCCCGGGCTAGCGGGAAATGAGCAGTTCTTC. Amino acids: CASSQLPPGLAGNEQFF.

This chain uses TRBV19 with TRBJ1-4, with D possibly matching TRBD1 (5 bases). From germline, CDR1 is LNHDA and CDR2 SQIVND (reference sequence). This CDR3 is built from 14 residues. The germline V and J ends were trimmed by 5 bases and 6 bases, with 13 bases remaining between them. CDR3 DNA: TGTGCCAGTAGTCGGGACCTGGGCGATGAAAAACTGTTTTTT. This encodes CASSRDLGDEKLFF.

The chain links TRBV5-1 to TRBJ1-1; D ambiguous. From germline, CDR1 is SGHRS and CDR2 YFSETQ. The CDR3 runs 13 residues. Trimming removed 7 bases at V and 4 bases at J, with 14 bases between. CDR3 region: CASVQAGGTEAFF. Written as DNA, the CDR3 is TGCGCCAGCGTTCAGGCCGGTGGCACTGAAGCTTTCTTT.

This rearrangement joins TRBV5-4 to TRBJ2-5, with 13 nucleotides matching TRBD2. Near its end, the DNA agrees better with TRBJ2-7, so the J call may be wrong. This CDR3 is built from 15 residues. Germline values: CDR1 SGHNT, CDR2 YYREEE (reference sequence). CDR3 nucleotide sequence: TGTGCCAGCAGCCCTAGGACTAGCGGGAGCTACGAGCAGTACTTC. Protein sequence: CASSPRTSGSYEQYF.

Concerning this clone: Other DNA sequences in this sample translate to the same CDR3. This sequence joins TRBV19 and TRBJ2-7, with D perhaps matching TRBD1 (6 bases). The V gene lost 4 bases and the J gene lost 1 base, with 8 bases spanning the gap. Germline CDR1 LNHDA, CDR2 SQIVND (reference sequence). The CDR3 is 13 residues long. The CDR3 spells CASSRGQSYEQYF. DNA for the CDR3: TGTGCCAGTAGTAGAGGACAGTCCTACGAGCAGTACTTC.

J is TRBJ2-7 and V is TRBV28; perhaps TRBD2 as D (6 bases). The CDR3 covers 14 residues. Germline CDR1 MDHEN, CDR2 SYDVKM. Trimming removed 3 bases at V and 4 bases at J, with 13 bases between. The CDR3 nucleotides are TGTGCCAGCAGTTTCATGGGGGGTACTTACGAGCAGTACTTC. This sequence encodes CASSFMGGTYEQYF.

The chain is built from TRBV15 and TRBJ2-7; 7 bases align to TRBD1. V gave up 5 bases and J gave up 4 bases; unmatched junction bases: 5. The CDR3 length is 13 residues. Germline V gene sequence: CDR1 LNHNV, CDR2 YYDKDF (reference sequence). CDR3 sequence: CATSPRQGYEQYF. CDR3 DNA: TGTGCCACCAGCCCGAGACAGGGATACGAGCAGTACTTC.

This chain uses TRBV11-3 with TRBJ2-7; weak D call: TRBD1 (7 bases). Deletions cut 5 bases from V and 7 bases from J, with 15 bases between. CDR3 length equals 13 residues. Germline V gene data show CDR1 as SGHNT and CDR2 as YENEEA. The CDR3 sequence: CASSGGGAGEQYF. CDR3 DNA sequence: TGTGCCAGCAGCGGAGGGGGCGCGGGGGAGCAGTACTTC.

This chain uses TRBV18 with TRBJ2-1; D perhaps matches TRBD1 (5 bases). Germline lookup yields CDR1 KGHSH and CDR2 LQKENI. V lost 3 bases, J lost 8 bases, and 14 bases lay in between. This CDR3 has 14 amino acids. The CDR3 nucleotides are TGTGCCAGCTCACCTAACAGACAGTACGATGAGCAGTTCTTC. Translation gives CASSPNRQYDEQFF.

This rearrangement joins TRBV18 to TRBJ2-2; D possibly corresponds to TRBD2 (5 bases). The germline V gene encodes CDR1 KGHSH and CDR2 LQKENI. V was pared by 2 bases and J by 3 bases, with 16 bases between. The CDR3 extends over 17 amino acids. Written as DNA, the CDR3 is TGTGCCAGCTCACCAGCTATCTCGGCCGGGGACACCGGGGAGCTGTTTTTT. It codes for CASSPAISAGDTGELFF. Variable domain in full (rest from reference TRBV18 and TRBJ2-2): NAGVMQNPRHLVRRRGQEARLRCSPMKGHSHVYWYRQLPEEGLKFMVYLQKENIIDESGMPKERFSAEFPKEGPSILRIQQVVRGDSAAYFCASSPAISAGDTGELFFGEGSRLTVL.

A word on this clone: Other DNA sequences in this sample translate to the same CDR3. The chain recombines TRBV11-2 with TRBJ2-5, with 8 nucleotides matching TRBD2. CDR3 length: 15 residues. CDR1 and CDR2 from the germline V gene are SGHAT and FQNNGV. V dropped 1 base and J dropped 4; count of bases not matched to a gene: 5. The CDR3 loop is CASSLGAGGIETQYF. CDR3 bases: TGTGCCAGCAGCTTAGGGGCGGGAGGCATAGAGACCCAGTACTTC.

Points on this clone: At the DNA level, this CDR3 is encoded by other sequences in the same sample as well. The chain joins TRBV9 to TRBJ2-3; D call uncertain. V lost 0 bases, J lost 6 bases, and 8 bases lay in between. Germline V gene lookup returns CDR1 SGDLS and CDR2 YYNGEE. The CDR3 is 13 amino acids. The CDR3 DNA follows: TGTGCCAGCAGCGTAGCCCCCGGGGATACGCAGTATTTT. Translation: CASSVAPGDTQYF.

With respect to this clone: Additional DNA sequences in this sample encode the identical CDR3. The rearrangement links TRBV5-1 to TRBJ2-6; no clear D. This CDR3 spans 14 amino acids. The ends were cut back, 5 bases at V and 0 bases at J, with 6 bases in the middle. Germline V gives CDR1 SGHRS, CDR2 YFSETQ. In DNA form, the CDR3 reads TGCGCCAGCAGGGGCAGCTCTGGGGCCAACGTCCTGACTTTC. Residues: CASRGSSGANVLTF.

V usage is TRBV19 and J usage is TRBJ1-5; D perhaps matches TRBD1 (5 bases). The CDR3 spans 13 residues. Germline V lookup: CDR1 LNHDA, CDR2 SQIVND (reference sequence). The V end lost 6 bases, the J end lost 0 bases, and 6 bases lay between the germline ends. The CDR3 DNA reads TGTGCCAGTAGAGACAGTAGCAATCAGCCCCAGCATTTT. It codes for CASRDSSNQPQHF.

The chain carries TRBV7-3 and TRBJ2-4, with TRBD1 matching over 9 bases. Germline V gives CDR1 SGHTA, CDR2 FQGTGA. The trim removed 5 bases at V and 7 bases at J, leaving 12 bases unmatched. The CDR3 is made up of 16 amino acids. CDR3 in amino acids: CASSPNIGTGRNIQYF. The CDR3 nucleotides read TGTGCCAGCAGCCCAAATATCGGGACAGGGCGGAACATTCAGTACTTC.

The rearrangement links TRBV28 to TRBJ2-1, with 9 bases fitting TRBD1. This CDR3 contains 15 residues. CDR1 and CDR2 from the germline V gene are MDHEN and SYDVKM. V lost 6 bases and J lost 2; bases outside the gene matches: 5. CDR3 DNA: TGTGCCAGCAGAATACAGGGGGCGCCCTACAATGAGCAGTTCTTC. Translated, it gives CASRIQGAPYNEQFF.

The chain links TRBV4-3 to TRBJ1-1, with D perhaps matching TRBD1 (5 bases). CDR3 size: 14 residues. Germline assignment: CDR1 LGHNA and CDR2 YSLEER. Trimming pared 6 bases from V and 2 bases from J, leaving 13 bases between. CDR3 sequence reads: CASSLVGGNTEAFF. The CDR3 DNA is TGCGCCAGCAGTCTGGTGGGGGGAAACACTGAAGCTTTCTTT.

CDR3 protein: CASTMGAGEQYF. The CDR3, as DNA: TGTGCCAGCACCATGGGGGCAGGCGAGCAGTACTTC. This chain joins TRBV6-5 and TRBJ2-7, with TRBD1 as a possible D gene (6 bases). Germline values: CDR1 MNHEY, CDR2 SVGAGI. CDR3 size: 12 residues. V gave up 7 bases and J gave up 6 bases, with 13 bases separating them.

In this sample, this clone turned up a few times. Other nucleotide sequences in the sample specify the same CDR3. The chain is built from TRBV5-6 and TRBJ1-1; D is ambiguous. This CDR3 region has 12 residues. V was pared by 2 bases and J by 1 base, with 3 bases between. Germline V CDR1 and CDR2: SGHDT, YYEEEE. As DNA, the CDR3 is TGTGCCAGCAGCTTCAGGAACACTGAAGCTTTCTTT. Residues: CASSFRNTEAFF.

The chain carries TRBV5-1 and TRBJ2-2, with 9 bases aligning to TRBD2. Germline trimming cut 3 bases from V and 4 bases from J; bases unmatched to any gene: 4. The CDR3 sequence is 15 residues long. Germline V gives CDR1 SGHRS, CDR2 YFSETQ. This chain's CDR3 is CASSSIAGATGELFF. CDR3 coding DNA: TGCGCCAGCAGCTCCATAGCGGGAGCCACCGGGGAGCTGTTTTTT.

This rearrangement joins TRBV28 to TRBJ2-1, with D uncertain. The germline CDR1 and CDR2 sequences are MDHEN and SYDVKM. There are 11 residues in the CDR3. The V end was cut by 10 bases, the J end by 10 bases, with 14 bases between. The CDR3 DNA is TGTGCCACCACCTCGGAGACCGAGCAGTTCTTC. Encoded protein: CATTSETEQFF.